This is a list of T cell receptor beta chains from one sample in a study of beta chain features in type 1 diabetes. Some clones are missing from TCRdb's copy, which holds only in-frame ones; the method was immunoSEQ multiplex PCR. The sample has fewer than 110,000 clones, over 25% seen once. Input material: central memory CD4+ T cells from blood. The source is a woman aged 18-35 years with type 1 diabetes. CDR3s include the opening cysteine and the closing phenylalanine or tryptophan. The D gene is left open where the match is weak. The size entry is marked missing in some rows and otherwise reads once, few, many or a size class.

D gene,clone size,J gene,V gene,CDR3 protein,CDR3 DNA
TRBD1,few,TRBJ2-1,TRBV11-2,CASSLAGTATYNEQFF,TGTGCCAGCAGCTTAGCAGGGACAGCGACTTACAATGAGCAGTTCTTC
TRBD2,-,TRBJ2-3,TRBV27,CASITAGGDTQYF,TGTGCCAGCATTACAGCGGGAGGAGATACGCAGTATTTT
-,-,TRBJ2-5,TRBV7-2,CASSLEVHRVETQYF,TGTGCCAGCAGCTTAGAGGTCCACAGGGTGGAGACCCAGTACTTC
-,few,TRBJ2-5,TRBV5-1,CASSLGGSAQETQYF,TGCGCCAGCAGCTTGGGGGGCTCAGCTCAAGAGACCCAGTACTTC
-,-,TRBJ1-1,TRBV2,CASSVRGEAFF,TGTGCCAGCAGCGTCCGGGGTGAAGCTTTCTTT
TRBD1,-,TRBJ2-2,TRBV7-2,CASSPGVTGTGRLFF,TGTGCCAGCAGCCCAGGAGTTACAGGGACAGGGCGCCTGTTTTTT
TRBD1,-,TRBJ1-1,TRBV2,CASTTSPGTGDETFF,TGTGCCAGCACTACTTCCCCCGGGACAGGGGATGAGACTTTCTTT
-,-,TRBJ2-7,TRBV28,CASSFGAILSGTYEQYF,TGTGCCAGCAGTTTTGGGGCCATCCTCAGTGGTACCTACGAGCAGTACTTC
-,-,TRBJ2-5,TRBV7-9,CASSFPDRVQETQYF,TGTGCCAGCAGCTTCCCAGACAGAGTCCAAGAGACCCAGTACTTC
-,few,TRBJ2-2,TRBV21-1,CASSKSRRGCTLANTGELFF,TGTGCCAGCAGCAAAAGTAGGCGGGGCTGCACCCTCGCGAACACCGGGGAGCTGTTTTTT
-,-,TRBJ2-5,TRBV7-3,CASSLLQGRQETQYF,TGTGCCAGCAGCTTACTGCAGGGTCGACAAGAGACCCAGTACTTC
TRBD1,few,TRBJ2-3,TRBV7-3,CASSPTGGRADTQYF,TGTGCCAGCAGCCCCACAGGGGGTAGGGCAGATACGCAGTATTTT
-,-,TRBJ1-2,TRBV14,CASSQDVYYGYTF,TGTGCCAGCAGCCAAGATGTCTACTATGGCTACACCTTC
-,-,TRBJ2-5,TRBV7-2,CASSLGAEETQYF,TGTGCCAGCAGCTTAGGGGCAGAAGAGACCCAGTACTTC
-,-,TRBJ1-1,TRBV11-3,CASSRGPSSEAFF,TGTGCCAGCAGCCGTGGGCCCTCCTCTGAAGCTTTCTTT
-,-,TRBJ2-7,TRBV19,CASSSRSAVREQYF,TGTGCCAGTAGTTCCCGGTCCGCCGTGCGCGAGCAGTACTTC
-,-,TRBJ2-3,TRBV6-6,CASSYSRVFADTQYF,TGTGCCAGCAGTTACTCCAGGGTATTCGCAGATACGCAGTATTTT
-,-,TRBJ2-7,TRBV28,CASRRTTIAYEQYF,TGTGCCAGCAGGAGGACTACCATAGCCTACGAGCAGTACTTC
TRBD1,few,TRBJ1-2,TRBV18,CASSRDTRQGNYGYTF,TGTGCCAGCTCCCGTGACACTAGACAGGGGAACTATGGCTACACCTTC
TRBD2,-,TRBJ2-1,TRBV19,CASSIPTSGSRNEQFF,TGTGCCAGTAGTATCCCAACTAGCGGGAGTCGAAATGAGCAGTTCTTC
TRBD1,-,TRBJ2-6,TRBV6-1,CASSARPQGAGANVLTF,TGTGCCAGCAGTGCCAGACCACAGGGGGCTGGGGCCAACGTCCTGACTTTC
-,many,TRBJ2-4,TRBV29-1,CSVVGSTGIQYF,TGCAGCGTTGTTGGGTCGACGGGCATTCAGTACTTC
-,-,TRBJ1-5,TRBV29-1,CSVVTQGDQPQHF,TGCAGCGTTGTTACACAGGGAGACCAGCCCCAGCATTTT
-,few,TRBJ1-4,TRBV7-2,CASGRGTGEKLFF,TGTGCCAGCGGGCGGGGCACGGGTGAAAAACTGTTTTTT
TRBD1,few,TRBJ2-7,TRBV29-1,CSVVRQGRDEQYF,TGCAGCGTTGTACGACAGGGCAGGGACGAGCAGTACTTC
TRBD1,few,TRBJ2-7,TRBV4-2,CASSPGQGLDVRQYF,TGTGCCAGCAGCCCCGGACAGGGCCTAGATGTAAGGCAGTACTTC
-,-,TRBJ1-1,TRBV28,CASSLKVLRGANTEAFF,TGTGCCAGCAGCCTGAAGGTCCTACGGGGGGCGAACACTGAAGCTTTCTTT
-,-,TRBJ2-1,TRBV9,CASSASPQPSSYNEQFF,TGTGCCAGCAGCGCGAGCCCACAGCCGAGCTCCTACAATGAGCAGTTCTTC
TRBD1,few,TRBJ2-3,TRBV5-1,CASSLKDRETDTQYF,TGCGCCAGCAGCTTGAAGGACAGGGAGACAGATACGCAGTATTTT
TRBD1,few,TRBJ1-2,TRBV12-5,CASSGGSNYGYTF,TGTGCTAGCTCAGGGGGCTCTAACTATGGCTACACCTTC
TRBD1,few,TRBJ1-3,TRBV4-1,CASSQLGQILGNTIYF,TGCGCCAGCAGCCAATTGGGACAGATCCTTGGAAACACCATATATTTT
-,-,TRBJ2-1,TRBV7-9,CASSLAAEDNEQFF,TGTGCCAGCAGCTTAGCGGCCGAAGACAATGAGCAGTTCTTC
-,few,TRBJ1-3,TRBV9,CASSVEVPGASSGNTIYF,TGTGCCAGCAGCGTAGAGGTTCCGGGAGCTTCCTCTGGAAACACCATATATTTT
-,few,TRBJ2-1,TRBV7-8,CASSVYRDRTDEQFF,TGTGCCAGCAGTGTATACAGGGATCGCACCGATGAGCAGTTCTTC
-,-,TRBJ1-1,TRBV18,CASSLTRTEAFF,TGTGCCAGCTCACTGACGAGGACTGAAGCTTTCTTT
-,few,TRBJ2-5,TRBV27,CASSPEETQYF,TGTGCCAGCAGCCCCGAAGAGACCCAGTACTTC
-,-,TRBJ1-3,TRBV5-6,CASSLPGAGSGNTIYF,TGTGCCAGCAGCCTCCCAGGGGCTGGCTCTGGAAACACCATATATTTT
TRBD2,few,TRBJ2-1,TRBV5-1,CASSLEPSGSLGNEQFF,TGCGCCAGCAGCTTGGAGCCTAGCGGGAGTTTAGGTAATGAGCAGTTCTTC
TRBD2,-,TRBJ2-1,TRBV7-9,CASSPYRGLAGGSYNEQFF,TGTGCCAGCAGCCCCTATAGGGGACTAGCGGGAGGCTCCTACAATGAGCAGTTCTTC
TRBD2,few,TRBJ2-1,TRBV6-5,CASSYGSTSGNNEQFF,TGTGCCAGCAGTTACGGGTCCACTAGCGGGAACAATGAGCAGTTCTTC
-,-,TRBJ1-1,TRBV5-1,CASSLSAGLVNTEAFF,TGCGCCAGCAGCTTGAGTGCGGGGCTCGTTAACACTGAAGCTTTCTTT
-,-,TRBJ2-1,TRBV4-2,CASSQEAQNYNEQFF,TGTGCCAGCAGCCAAGAAGCGCAGAACTACAATGAGCAGTTCTTC
TRBD1,few,TRBJ2-7,TRBV23-1,CASSQSFEGGTGGYEQYF,TGCGCCAGCAGTCAATCCTTCGAAGGCGGGACAGGGGGCTACGAGCAGTACTTC